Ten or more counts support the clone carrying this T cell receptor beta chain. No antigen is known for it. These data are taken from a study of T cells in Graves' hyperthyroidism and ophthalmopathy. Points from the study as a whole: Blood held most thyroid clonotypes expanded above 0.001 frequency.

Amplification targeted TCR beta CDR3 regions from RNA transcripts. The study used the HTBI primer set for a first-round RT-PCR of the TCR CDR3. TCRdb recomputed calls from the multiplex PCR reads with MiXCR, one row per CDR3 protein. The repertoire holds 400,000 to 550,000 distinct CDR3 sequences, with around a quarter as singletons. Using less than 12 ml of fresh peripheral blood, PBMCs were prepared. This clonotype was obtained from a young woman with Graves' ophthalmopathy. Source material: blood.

CDR3 sequence (DNA): TGTGCCAGCAGTTTTTCAGGGGTCACTGAAGCTTTCTTT. The encoded protein is CASSFSGVTEAFF. The chain joins TRBV6-5 to TRBJ1-1, with D perhaps matching TRBD1 (6 bases). The germline CDR1 and CDR2 sequences are MNHEY and SVGAGI. There are 13 residues in the CDR3. V shed 4 bases and J shed 4 bases, with 10 bases lying between them.